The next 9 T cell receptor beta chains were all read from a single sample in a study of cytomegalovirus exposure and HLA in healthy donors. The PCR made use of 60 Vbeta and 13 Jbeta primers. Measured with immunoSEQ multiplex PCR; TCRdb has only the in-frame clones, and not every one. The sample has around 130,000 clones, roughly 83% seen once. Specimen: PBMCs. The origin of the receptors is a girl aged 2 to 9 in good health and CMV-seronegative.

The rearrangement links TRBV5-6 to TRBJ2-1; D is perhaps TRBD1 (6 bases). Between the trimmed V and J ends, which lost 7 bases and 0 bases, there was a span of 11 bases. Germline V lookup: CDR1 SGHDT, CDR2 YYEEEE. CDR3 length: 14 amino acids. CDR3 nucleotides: TGTGCCAGCCACGGGACAAACTCCTACAATGAGCAGTTCTTC. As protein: CASHGTNSYNEQFF.

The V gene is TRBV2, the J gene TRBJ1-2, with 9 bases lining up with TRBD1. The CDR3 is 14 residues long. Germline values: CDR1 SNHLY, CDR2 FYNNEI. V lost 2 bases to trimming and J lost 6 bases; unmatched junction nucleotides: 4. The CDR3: CASSEQDRGDGYTF. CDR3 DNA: TGTGCCAGCAGTGAACAGGACAGGGGAGATGGCTACACCTTC.

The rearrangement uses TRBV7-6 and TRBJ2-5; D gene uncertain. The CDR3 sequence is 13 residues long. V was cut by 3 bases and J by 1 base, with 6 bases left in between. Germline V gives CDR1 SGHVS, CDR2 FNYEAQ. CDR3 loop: CASSFYGQETQYF. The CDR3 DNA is TGTGCCAGCAGCTTTTACGGCCAAGAGACCCAGTACTTC.

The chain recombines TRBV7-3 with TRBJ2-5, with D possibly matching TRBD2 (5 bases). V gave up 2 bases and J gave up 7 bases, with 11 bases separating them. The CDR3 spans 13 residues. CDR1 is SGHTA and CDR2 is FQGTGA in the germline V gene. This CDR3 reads CASSLAFGGTQYF. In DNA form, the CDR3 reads TGTGCCAGCAGCTTAGCGTTCGGAGGGACCCAGTACTTC.

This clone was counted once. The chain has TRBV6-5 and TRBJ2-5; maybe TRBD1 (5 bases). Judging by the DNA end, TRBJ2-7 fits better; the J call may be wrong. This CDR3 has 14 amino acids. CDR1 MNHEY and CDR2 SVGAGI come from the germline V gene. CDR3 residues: CASSYSAAGIEQYF. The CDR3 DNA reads TGTGCCAGCAGTTACTCCGCGGCAGGGATCGAGCAGTACTTC.

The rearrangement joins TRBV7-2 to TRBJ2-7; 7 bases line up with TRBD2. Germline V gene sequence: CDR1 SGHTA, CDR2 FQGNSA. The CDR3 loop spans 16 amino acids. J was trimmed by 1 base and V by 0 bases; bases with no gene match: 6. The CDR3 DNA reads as TGTGCCAGCAGCTTAGCTCGGGGGGACTTATCCTACGAGCAGTACTTC. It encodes CASSLARGDLSYEQYF.

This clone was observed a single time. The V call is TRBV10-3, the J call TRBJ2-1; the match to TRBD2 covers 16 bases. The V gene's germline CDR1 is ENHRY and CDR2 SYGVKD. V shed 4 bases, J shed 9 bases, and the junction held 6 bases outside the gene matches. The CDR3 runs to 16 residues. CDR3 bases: TGTGCCATCAGTGCAGGGGGACTAGCGGGAGGGGGTGAGCAGTTCTTC. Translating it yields CAISAGGLAGGGEQFF.

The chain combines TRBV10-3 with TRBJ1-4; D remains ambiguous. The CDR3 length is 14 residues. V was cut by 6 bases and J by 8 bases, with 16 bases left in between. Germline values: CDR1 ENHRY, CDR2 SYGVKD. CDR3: CAISPGPSYEKLFF. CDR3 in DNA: TGTGCCATCAGCCCAGGTCCAAGTTACGAAAAACTGTTTTTT.

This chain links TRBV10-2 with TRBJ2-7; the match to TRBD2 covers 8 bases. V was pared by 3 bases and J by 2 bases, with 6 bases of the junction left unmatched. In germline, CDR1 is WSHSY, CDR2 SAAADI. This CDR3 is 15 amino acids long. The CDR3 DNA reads TGCGCCAGCAGTGATATGGCGGGAGGACCCTACGAGCAGTACTTC. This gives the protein CASSDMAGGPYEQYF.